Below, 27 T cell receptor beta chains from the same sample are listed, as sequenced in a study of T cells in Graves' hyperthyroidism and ophthalmopathy. Amplification yielded TCR beta CDR3 regions, with RNA transcripts as the source. A set of HTBI primers served as the primers for a first-round RT-PCR of the TCR CDR3. TCRdb re-called the multiplex PCR reads through MiXCR, storing one row per CDR3 protein. This table holds over 250,000 distinct CDR3 sequences, around 20% found once. The sequenced material came from blood. The source of these receptors is a man younger than 40 with Graves' ophthalmopathy.

This clonotype was seen repeatedly, ten times or more. The chain couples TRBV6-6 to TRBJ2-3; tentatively, D is TRBD1 or TRBD2 (5 bases each). The CDR3 covers 15 residues. Germline CDR1 is MNHNY and CDR2 is SVGAGI (reference sequence). Trimming removed 2 bases at V and 1 base at J, with 10 bases between. The CDR3 protein is CASSYGGWGTDTQYF. The CDR3 coding sequence is TGTGCCAGCAGTTACGGGGGTTGGGGCACAGATACGCAGTATTTT.

V usage is TRBV7-2 and J usage is TRBJ2-7; unclear D gene. CDR1 and CDR2 from the germline V gene are SGHTA and FQGNSA. The CDR3 totals 13 residues. The V end lost 3 bases, the J end lost 4 bases, and 10 bases lay between the germline ends. The CDR3: CASSFSQYYEQYF. CDR3 DNA: TGTGCCAGCAGCTTTTCACAGTATTACGAGCAGTACTTC.

In the case of this clonotype: Since a much larger clone is just one base distant, this may be a read error. The chain carries TRBV6-1 and TRBJ2-7, with no clear D. The CDR3 consists of 14 residues. Germline V CDR1 and CDR2: MNHNS, SASEGT. The CDR3 reads CASIPYYSSYEQCF. The CDR3 coding sequence is TGTGCCAGCATTCCTTACTACTCGTCCTACGAGCAGTGCTTC.

This clonotype occurred a few times. V usage is TRBV27 and J usage is TRBJ2-3, with D perhaps assigned TRBD1 or TRBD2 (5 bases each). The V end lost 8 bases, the J end lost 2 bases, and 8 bases lay between the germline ends. Germline V CDR1 and CDR2: MNHEY, SMNVEV (reference sequence). The CDR3 is made up of 12 amino acids. The CDR3 nucleotides read TGTGCCAGCGGGGGTTACACAGATACGCAGTATTTT. It codes for CASGGYTDTQYF.

This clonotype has at least ten counts. The V gene is TRBV7-9, the J gene TRBJ1-4; 7 bases map to TRBD1. V was pared by 0 bases and J by 7 bases, with 2 bases of the junction left unmatched. The CDR3 is made up of 14 amino acids. Looked up from germline, CDR1 is SEHNR and CDR2 is FQNEAQ (reference sequence). For the CDR3, the DNA is TGTGCCAGCAGCTTAGCTGGACAGGCTGAAAAACTGTTTTTT. Amino acid sequence: CASSLAGQAEKLFF.

The table lists this clonotype with a few counts. The gene calls are TRBV28 and TRBJ2-3, with 10 bases identical to TRBD2. Germline CDR1 reads MDHEN; CDR2 reads SYDVKM. Germline trimming cut 4 bases from V and 2 bases from J; bases unmatched to any gene: 6. The CDR3 extends over 16 amino acids. This CDR3 is CASSSAGTSATDTQYF. The DNA of the CDR3 is TGTGCCAGCAGTTCGGCCGGGACTAGCGCCACAGATACGCAGTATTTT.

Details on this clonotype: A much larger clone is a single base away; this may be a read error. The rearrangement joins TRBV6-1 to TRBJ2-7, with 9 bases matching TRBD1. Germline V gene sequence: CDR1 MNHNS, CDR2 SASEGT. The CDR3 extends over 15 amino acids. This CDR3 reads CASSLDRGASYEQHF. CDR3 bases: TGTGCCAGCAGTCTCGACAGGGGGGCGTCCTACGAGCAGCACTTC.

A note on this clonotype: A junction boundary mismatches the germline segment, possibly from a read error. The chain recombines TRBV11-3 with TRBJ2-2, with D unclear. From germline, CDR1 is SGHNT and CDR2 YENEEA. The length of the CDR3 is 12 residues. The CDR3 sequence is CASTLITGELFF. CDR3 nucleotides: TGTGCCAGCACCTTAATCACCGGGGAGCTGTTTTTT.

Turning to this clonotype: The junction and the germline gene differ at one end; a read error may be behind it. V and J are TRBV7-9 and TRBJ1-5; D is undetermined. CDR1 SEHNR and CDR2 FQNEAQ come from the germline V gene (reference sequence). The CDR3 has 16 amino acids. In nucleotides, the CDR3 is TGCGCCAGCAGCTCGAGGGCGGGGTGGAGCAATCAGCCCCAGCATTTT. Protein sequence: CASSSRAGWSNQPQHF.

This chain connects TRBV12-3 or TRBV12-4 to TRBJ2-3, with TRBD2 matching 8 bases. With V trimmed by 6 bases and J by 3 bases, 5 bases remained unmatched. The CDR3 totals 14 residues. The CDR3 coding sequence is TGTGCCAGCAGGCCGGGACTAGAGACAGATACGCAGTATTTT. This gives the protein CASRPGLETDTQYF.

This clonotype was counted a few times. The rearrangement uses TRBV29-1 and TRBJ2-1, with 8 nucleotides matching TRBD1. Germline assignment: CDR1 SQVTM and CDR2 ANQGSEA. The CDR3 is 15 amino acids. The junction had 11 bases not matched to a gene; V was cut back by 5 bases and J by 5 bases. The CDR3 DNA follows: TGCAGCGTTCGGAGCGGACAGGGATGGAACAATGAGCAGTTCTTC. This codes for CSVRSGQGWNNEQFF.

A few counts support this clonotype. CDR3 region: CASSQSGTNEKLFF. The CDR3 nucleotides are TGTGCCAGCTCACAGAGCGGAACTAATGAAAAACTGTTTTTT. The rearrangement links TRBV18 to TRBJ1-4; no reliable D call. The CDR3 is made up of 14 amino acids. Germline assignment: CDR1 KGHSH and CDR2 LQKENI. Trimming pared 4 bases from V and 1 base from J, leaving 7 bases between.

In this sample, this clonotype turned up a few times. The chain carries TRBV2 and TRBJ1-5; the D is unclear. The germline V gene has CDR1 SNHLY and CDR2 FYNNEI. The V gene lost 6 bases and the J gene lost 5 bases, with 8 bases spanning the gap. This CDR3 spans 12 amino acids. CDR3 protein: CASRRSYQPQHF. For the CDR3, the DNA is TGTGCCAGCAGGCGGAGTTATCAGCCCCAGCATTTT.

This clonotype occurred a few times. This chain connects TRBV19 to TRBJ2-2, with TRBD1 matching over 7 bases. V was clipped by 5 bases and J by 5 bases; unmatched bases: 8. Germline V gene data show CDR1 as LNHDA and CDR2 as SQIVND (reference sequence). The CDR3 has 15 amino acids. CDR3 in amino acids: CASSVGQHSTGELFF. DNA of the CDR3: TGTGCCAGTAGTGTGGGACAGCACTCGACCGGGGAGCTGTTTTTT.

The chain employs TRBV24-1 and TRBJ1-1, with TRBD1 as a possible D gene (5 bases). Trimming removed 7 bases from V and 1 base from J, with 12 bases in between. Per germline, CDR1 KGHDR and CDR2 SFDVKD. The CDR3 length is 14 residues. CDR3 in amino acids: CATRAEGPNTEAFF. The CDR3 DNA sequence: TGTGCCACCAGGGCAGAGGGGCCGAACACTGAAGCTTTCTTT.

This clonotype was detected a few times. This chain joins TRBV11-2 and TRBJ2-1, with D unclear. The CDR3 is 13 amino acids. CDR1 SGHAT and CDR2 FQNNGV come from the germline V gene. V lost 0 bases and J 4 bases, leaving 4 bases between the germline ends. The CDR3 region is CASSLEGYNEQFF. In DNA form, the CDR3 reads TGTGCCAGCAGCTTAGAGGGGTACAATGAGCAGTTCTTC.

There are a few counts of this clonotype. The rearrangement uses TRBV20-1 and TRBJ2-1; the D gene is possibly TRBD1 (6 bases). Deletions cut 5 bases from V and 8 bases from J, with 16 bases between. Per the germline V gene, CDR1 is DFQATT and CDR2 is SNEGSKA (reference sequence). CDR3 length: 13 amino acids. The CDR3 DNA reads TGCAGTGCTCAGGGAACAGGGCTGCATGAGCAGTTCTTC. This translates into CSAQGTGLHEQFF.

This clonotype was observed a handful of times. This chain joins TRBV7-9 and TRBJ1-2; D is undetermined. This CDR3 has 14 residues. V was clipped by 1 base and J by 3 bases, with 9 bases between them. CDR1 is SEHNR, CDR2 FQNEAQ, per germline (reference sequence). The CDR3 nucleotides read TGTGCCAGCAGCTTAGGAGGGAGCGACTATGGCTACACCTTC. It specifies CASSLGGSDYGYTF.

This clonotype was observed at least ten times. The chain couples TRBV30 to TRBJ2-1, with D unclear. The germline V gene encodes CDR1 GTSNPN and CDR2 SVGIG (reference sequence). This CDR3 has 14 amino acids. The V end lost 0 bases, the J end lost 2 bases, and 8 bases lay between the germline ends. For the CDR3, the DNA is TGTGCCTGGAGTGTAAAGGCAGCCTACAATGAGCAGTTCTTC. This codes for CAWSVKAAYNEQFF.

The chain has TRBV6-1 and TRBJ1-6, with 11 bases fitting TRBD1. Germline-derived CDR1 and CDR2 are MNHNS and SASEGT. J lost 6 bases, V lost 6 bases, and 4 bases had no gene match. CDR3 length: 15 residues. The CDR3 loop is CASRPGQGGNSPLHF. The CDR3 DNA follows: TGTGCCAGCAGACCGGGACAGGGGGGTAATTCACCCCTCCACTTT.

This rearrangement joins TRBV7-9 to TRBJ2-1; D remains ambiguous. Trimming removed 1 base from V and 6 bases from J, with 7 bases in between. Germline V lookup: CDR1 SEHNR, CDR2 FQNEAQ (reference sequence). This CDR3 contains 13 residues. In DNA, the CDR3 is TGTGCCAGCAGCTTAGGGCAGACCAATGAGCAGTTCTTC. This sequence encodes CASSLGQTNEQFF.

The table lists this clonotype with many counts. This chain joins TRBV11-2 and TRBJ2-3; no definite D call. V shed 7 bases and J shed 1 base, with 6 bases lying between them. Germline V gene lookup returns CDR1 SGHAT and CDR2 FQNNGV. The CDR3 runs to 12 residues. The CDR3 DNA reads TGTGCCAGCAAGCAGGGCACAGATACGCAGTATTTT. Translation gives CASKQGTDTQYF.

This clonotype was found many times. The V and J genes are TRBV28 and TRBJ2-7; D gene unclear. The CDR3 consists of 11 residues. CDR1 MDHEN and CDR2 SYDVKM come from the germline V gene. V gave up 5 bases and J gave up 6 bases, with 8 bases separating them. CDR3 residues: CASSPLSEQYF. The CDR3 nucleotides are TGTGCCAGCAGTCCATTATCCGAGCAGTACTTC.

The chain joins TRBV5-6 to TRBJ2-5; TRBD1 might be the D (5 bases). Germline CDR1 is SGHDT and CDR2 is YYEEEE. Trimming took 2 bases from V and 2 from J, leaving 7 bases between them. The CDR3 has 13 amino acids. CDR3 residues: CASSFQGQETQYF. The DNA for the CDR3 is TGTGCCAGCAGCTTCCAGGGACAAGAGACCCAGTACTTC.

The rearrangement uses TRBV6-1 and TRBJ1-1; 7 bases are shared with TRBD1. This CDR3 spans 14 amino acids. CDR1 and CDR2 from the germline V gene are MNHNS and SASEGT. The V segment lost 5 bases and the J segment 7 bases; nucleotides outside the gene matches: 10. CDR3 bases: TGTGCCAGCAGTTCAGGACAGGTGCAATTTGAAGCTTTCTTT. Its translation: CASSSGQVQFEAFF.

This clonotype was picked up a small number of times. This chain links TRBV19 with TRBJ1-3; possibly TRBD1 for D (6 bases). This CDR3 region has 17 residues. Trimming pared 6 bases from V and 0 bases from J, leaving 18 bases between. The germline V gene encodes CDR1 LNHDA and CDR2 SQIVND (reference sequence). CDR3 sequence reads: CASSATGTPSSGNTIYF. The CDR3 DNA reads TGTGCCAGTAGCGCTACCGGGACACCGAGCTCTGGAAACACCATATATTTT. Complete variable domain (other parts from reference TRBV19 and TRBJ1-3): DGGITQSPKYLFRKEGQNVTLSCEQNLNHDAMYWYRQDPGQGLRLIYYSQIVNDFQKGDIAEGYSVSREKKESFPLTVTSAQKNPTAFYLCASSATGTPSSGNTIYFGEGSWLTVV.

A remark on this clonotype: A much larger clone lies one base from this, so it may be a read error. The chain links TRBV20-1 to TRBJ2-7; 13 bases match TRBD2. The J call may be faulty, since TRBJ2-1 better matches the DNA end. Germline V gives CDR1 DFQATT, CDR2 SNEGSKA (reference sequence). This CDR3 region has 15 residues. This chain's CDR3 is CSAKGLAGSTYEQFF. The CDR3 DNA follows: TGCAGTGCTAAGGGACTAGCGGGATCGACCTACGAGCAGTTCTTC.